These 2 T cell receptor beta chains originate from one sample sequenced in a study of cytomegalovirus exposure and HLA in healthy donors. The PCR contained 60 Vbeta and 13 Jbeta primers. Data came from immunoSEQ multiplex PCR; TCRdb stores just in-frame clones and leaves some out. The sample contains fewer than 300,000 clones, roughly 90% of which appear only once. The sample was PBMCs. Source of these receptors: a man in his forties or fifties in good health and CMV-seropositive.

The V gene is TRBV5-4, the J gene TRBJ2-7; D is ambiguous. This CDR3 contains 12 residues. V was clipped by 1 base and J by 5 bases, with 7 bases between them. Germline V gene data show CDR1 as SGHNT and CDR2 as YYREEE (reference sequence). Written as DNA, the CDR3 is TGTGCCAGCAGCTTGTTTAGAGACGAGCAGTACTTC. Protein sequence: CASSLFRDEQYF.

This chain joins TRBV18 and TRBJ2-3; D is ambiguous. The CDR3 has 13 amino acids. The germline V and J ends were trimmed by 6 bases and 0 bases, with 7 bases remaining between them. Germline CDR1 reads KGHSH; CDR2 reads LQKENI. In DNA, the CDR3 is TGTGCCAGCTCCCCCCCTAGCACAGATACGCAGTATTTT. It translates to CASSPPSTDTQYF. The whole variable domain, remainder taken from reference TRBV18 and TRBJ2-3, is NAGVMQNPRHLVRRRGQEARLRCSPMKGHSHVYWYRQLPEEGLKFMVYLQKENIIDESGMPKERFSAEFPKEGPSILRIQQVVRGDSAAYFCASSPPSTDTQYFGPGTRLTVL.